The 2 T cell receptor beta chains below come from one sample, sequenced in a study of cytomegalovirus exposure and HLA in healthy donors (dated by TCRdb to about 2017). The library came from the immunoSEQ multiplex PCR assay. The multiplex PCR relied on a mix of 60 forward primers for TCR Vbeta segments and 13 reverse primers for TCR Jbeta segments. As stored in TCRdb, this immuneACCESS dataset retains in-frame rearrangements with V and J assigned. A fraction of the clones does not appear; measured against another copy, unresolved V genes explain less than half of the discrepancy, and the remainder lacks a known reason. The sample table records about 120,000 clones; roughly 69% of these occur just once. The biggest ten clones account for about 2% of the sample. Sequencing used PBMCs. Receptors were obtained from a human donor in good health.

CDR3 residues: CASGEGGAGGELFF. The CDR3 DNA reads as TGTGCCAGCGGAGAGGGGGGGGCGGGCGGGGAGCTGTTTTTT. The rearrangement links TRBV2 to TRBJ2-2, with TRBD2 as a possible D gene (7 bases). The CDR3 contains 14 residues. Deletions cut 8 bases from V and 7 bases from J, with 17 bases between. CDR1 SNHLY and CDR2 FYNNEI come from the germline V gene.

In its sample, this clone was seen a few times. The CDR3 region has the DNA TGTGCCAGCAGCTGGGAGGTGAGTGAGCAGTTCTTC. Translation: CASSWEVSEQFF. The rearrangement joins TRBV5-5 to TRBJ2-1, with D tentatively TRBD2 (6 bases). The CDR3 has 12 amino acids. Germline V gene lookup returns CDR1 SGHKS and CDR2 YYEKEE (reference sequence). V lost 3 bases to trimming and J lost 9 bases, with 10 bases between them. Using reference TRBV5-5 and TRBJ2-1 for the parts outside the CDR3, the full variable domain is DAGVTQSPTHLIKTRGQQVTLRCSPISGHKSVSWYQQVLGQGPQFIFQYYEKEERGRGNFPDRFSARQFPNYSSELNVNALLLGDSALYLCASSWEVSEQFFGPGTRLTVL.